A single sample gave rise to the 21 T cell receptor beta chains below, sequenced in a study of blood T cell repertoires in COVID-19. Using immunoSEQ multiplex PCR, the repertoire was profiled, and TCRdb retains in-frame clones only, with some absent. The table includes some 700,000 clones, 80% to 90% detected once. The sequenced sample was peripheral blood. Every receptor here comes from a young woman with acute or convalescent COVID-19.

V gene TRBV7-9 combines with J gene TRBJ1-2; a weak D match, TRBD1 (6 bases). This CDR3 is 13 amino acids long. V was pared by 7 bases and J by 4 bases, with 13 bases between. Per germline, CDR1 SEHNR and CDR2 FQNEAQ (reference sequence). CDR3 in amino acids: CASKADSIYGYTF. Here the CDR3 DNA reads TGTGCCAGCAAAGCGGACAGCATCTATGGCTACACCTTC.

The chain carries TRBV27 and TRBJ1-4, with D possibly TRBD1 on 6 matching bases. Trimming removed 9 bases from V and 7 bases from J, with 18 bases in between. CDR3 size: 14 residues. Germline CDR1 is MNHEY and CDR2 is SMNVEV (reference sequence). This CDR3 reads CASKLVSGAEKLFF. Here the CDR3 DNA reads TGTGCCAGTAAACTCGTTTCAGGGGCTGAAAAACTGTTTTTT.

The chain recombines TRBV7-2 with TRBJ1-1, with D uncertain. This CDR3 region has 15 residues. Trimming took 3 bases from V and 0 from J, leaving 11 bases between them. The germline V gene encodes CDR1 SGHTA and CDR2 FQGNSA. CDR3 nucleotide sequence: TGTGCCAGCAGCTTTTCTAACTACATGAACACTGAAGCTTTCTTT. As protein: CASSFSNYMNTEAFF. Full variable domain (missing parts from reference TRBV7-2 and TRBJ1-1): GAGVSQSPSNKVTEKGKDVELRCDPISGHTALYWYRQSLGQGLEFLIYFQGNSAPDKSGLPSDRFSAERTGGSVSTLTIQRTQQEDSAVYLCASSFSNYMNTEAFFGQGTRLTVV.

The genes are TRBV3-1 (or the pseudogene TRBV3-2) and TRBJ1-1, with D possibly matching TRBD1 (6 bases). Trimming stripped 1 base from V and 0 bases from J, with 9 bases between. CDR3 size: 15 residues. In germline, CDR1 is LGHDT, CDR2 YNNKEL (reference sequence). DNA of the CDR3: TGTGCCAGCAGCCAAGTCAACAGGGTGAACACTGAAGCTTTCTTT. This codes for CASSQVNRVNTEAFF.

This clone was counted a single time. An end of the junction does not agree with germline; a read error may underlie this. V and J are TRBV4-3 and TRBJ1-1; TRBD1 matches 7 bases. Germline lookup yields CDR1 LGHNA and CDR2 YSLEER. The CDR3 sequence is 14 residues long. The CDR3, as DNA: TGCGCCAGCAGCCGGTGGGCGGGGACAGAGTATTGGGTCTTT. It is translated as CASSRWAGTEYWVF.

V gene TRBV27 combines with J gene TRBJ1-6, with TRBD1 matching over 8 bases. Trimming removed 6 bases from V and 4 bases from J; junction bases left unmatched: 11. The CDR3 is 17 amino acids. Germline V gene sequence: CDR1 MNHEY, CDR2 SMNVEV (reference sequence). The CDR3 DNA follows: TGTGCCAGCAGCGCTGTGCCGGGACAGGCGTATAATTCACCCCTCCACTTT. Its translation is CASSAVPGQAYNSPLHF.

V gene TRBV4-1 combines with J gene TRBJ2-5; the match to TRBD2 covers 10 bases. CDR3 length equals 17 residues. V dropped 0 bases and J dropped 3; count of bases not matched to a gene: 7. The germline V gene has CDR1 MGHRA and CDR2 YSYEKL. The CDR3, as DNA: TGCGCCAGCAGCCAAGATGAAAGTAGCGGGGGGAAAGAGACCCAGTACTTC. Its protein is CASSQDESSGGKETQYF.

The gene calls are TRBV19 and TRBJ2-7; D uncertain. The CDR3 has 13 residues. Germline values: CDR1 LNHDA, CDR2 SQIVND (reference sequence). V dropped 3 bases and J dropped 3 bases, with 9 bases sitting between them. CDR3 DNA: TGTGCCAGTAGTATGAGTGCCCTCTACGAGCAGTACTTC. It translates to CASSMSALYEQYF.

The chain has TRBV5-6 and TRBJ1-1; D is undetermined. The CDR3 is made up of 12 amino acids. Per germline, CDR1 SGHDT and CDR2 YYEEEE. The V and J ends lost 3 bases and 6 bases respectively, with 9 bases between them. The CDR3 DNA reads as TGTGCCAGCAGCTACTTGAGGGCTGAAGCTTTCTTT. Its protein is CASSYLRAEAFF.

In its sample, this clone was seen once. This chain uses TRBV4-1 with TRBJ1-5; the D gene is possibly TRBD1 (5 bases). CDR1 and CDR2 from the germline V gene are MGHRA and YSYEKL. The CDR3 has 15 residues. The ends were cut back, 3 bases at V and 0 bases at J, with 9 bases in the middle. The CDR3 nucleotides are TGCGCCAGCAGCCACCCAGGGTATAGCAATCAGCCCCAGCATTTT. Residues: CASSHPGYSNQPQHF.

The chain employs TRBV27 and TRBJ1-1, with D possibly matching TRBD1 (5 bases). Germline CDR1 is MNHEY and CDR2 is SMNVEV (reference sequence). The CDR3 contains 15 residues. The V end was cut by 3 bases, the J end by 5 bases, with 16 bases between. The CDR3 nucleotides are TGTGCCAGCAGTTTTTCCGACGCACGGGGGACTGAAGCTTTCTTT. Translating gives CASSFSDARGTEAFF.

The chain recombines TRBV30 with TRBJ2-2; tentatively, D is TRBD2 (6 bases). V was clipped by 1 base and J by 3 bases, with 6 bases between them. The germline CDR1 and CDR2 sequences are GTSNPN and SVGIG (reference sequence). CDR3 length: 13 amino acids. The CDR3 sequence is CAWSGGDTGELFF. In nucleotides, the CDR3 is TGTGCCTGGAGTGGCGGGGACACCGGGGAGCTGTTTTTT.

J is TRBJ1-2 and V is TRBV7-2, with unresolved D. V was shortened by 5 bases and J by 5 bases, with 12 bases between the two germline ends. The CDR3 totals 13 residues. The germline gives CDR1 SGHTA, CDR2 FQGNSA. As DNA, the CDR3 is TGTGCCAGCAGCCCCCGCCGGGATTATGGCTACACCTTC. Translating gives CASSPRRDYGYTF. Complete variable domain (other parts from reference TRBV7-2 and TRBJ1-2): GAGVSQSPSNKVTEKGKDVELRCDPISGHTALYWYRQSLGQGLEFLIYFQGNSAPDKSGLPSDRFSAERTGGSVSTLTIQRTQQEDSAVYLCASSPRRDYGYTFGSGTRLTVV.

This clone has a handful of counts. This chain uses TRBV10-2 with TRBJ2-3, with 8 positions matching TRBD1. Per the germline V gene, CDR1 is WSHSY and CDR2 is SAAADI. This CDR3 spans 16 amino acids. The V gene end was trimmed by 6 bases and the J gene end by 2 bases; junction bases not matched to a gene: 10. DNA for the CDR3: TGCGCCAGCAGCCCTATTCGACAGGGGAACACAGATACGCAGTATTTT. This encodes CASSPIRQGNTDTQYF.

The rearrangement links TRBV19 to TRBJ1-1; D ambiguous. CDR1 is LNHDA and CDR2 is SQIVND in the germline V gene (reference sequence). This CDR3 contains 13 residues. V gave up 3 bases and J gave up 5 bases, with 10 bases separating them. The DNA of the CDR3 is TGTGCCAGTAGTATGGAGGGAACAACTGAAGCTTTCTTT. Protein sequence: CASSMEGTTEAFF.

This chain connects TRBV18 to TRBJ1-5, with unresolved D. The germline CDR1 and CDR2 sequences are KGHSH and LQKENI. V was cut by 6 bases and J by 4 bases, with 10 bases left in between. This CDR3 spans 13 amino acids. CDR3 nucleotide sequence: TGTGCCAGCTCCGAGAACGTAAATCAGCCCCAGCATTTT. It is translated as CASSENVNQPQHF.

V usage is TRBV5-4 and J usage is TRBJ2-3; tentative D call: TRBD2 (7 bases). The CDR3 covers 16 residues. Trimming took off 6 bases at V and 2 bases at J, with 19 bases between the two ends. Per germline, CDR1 SGHNT and CDR2 YYREEE (reference sequence). The CDR3 reads CASISGGGGYTDTQYF. In DNA form, the CDR3 reads TGTGCCAGCATCTCGGGGGGCGGGGGCTACACAGATACGCAGTATTTT.

The chain couples TRBV19 to TRBJ2-4, with D maybe TRBD2 (6 bases). The V gene lost 5 bases and the J gene lost 3 bases, with 14 bases spanning the gap. The CDR3 has 15 residues. Germline V gives CDR1 LNHDA, CDR2 SQIVND (reference sequence). Written as DNA, the CDR3 is TGTGCCAGTAGTCCAACGGGACTGGTCAAAAACATTCAGTACTTC. Protein sequence: CASSPTGLVKNIQYF.

The rearrangement uses TRBV24-1 and TRBJ1-5; D uncertain. V was clipped by 1 base and J by 5 bases, with 8 bases between them. The CDR3 is 14 amino acids. Germline loops: CDR1 KGHDR, CDR2 SFDVKD. As DNA, the CDR3 is TGTGCCACCAGTGATTTACCAGGTGATCAGCCCCAGCATTTT. It is translated as CATSDLPGDQPQHF.

This chain uses TRBV5-4 with TRBJ1-1; TRBD1 aligns across 7 bases. Looked up from germline, CDR1 is SGHNT and CDR2 is YYREEE (reference sequence). The V gene end was trimmed by 5 bases and the J gene end by 4 bases; junction bases not matched to a gene: 11. CDR3 length: 15 residues. Here the CDR3 reads CASRQGGAGITEAFF. The CDR3 coding sequence is TGTGCCAGCAGACAAGGGGGCGCGGGTATCACTGAAGCTTTCTTT.

J is TRBJ1-1 and V is TRBV2; 9 bases are a match to TRBD1. The germline V gene encodes CDR1 SNHLY and CDR2 FYNNEI. This CDR3 has 13 amino acids. V trimming: 6 bases; J trimming: 8 bases; junction bases outside the gene matches: 7. CDR3 residues: CASSSDRGKEAFF. CDR3 DNA: TGTGCCAGCAGCTCCGACAGGGGGAAAGAAGCTTTCTTT.